The 4 T cell receptor beta chains reported below all come from one sample, sequenced in a study of shared clonotypes between healthy human individuals. TCRdb's copy holds only in-frame clones and misses some; the assay was immunoSEQ multiplex PCR. The table includes 450,000 to 650,000 clones, around 78% detected once. The specimen sequenced was PBMCs. The receptor source for this set is a woman in her 40s in good health. Some clones in this sample may be carry-over from other donors' samples.

The chain carries TRBV2 and TRBJ1-5; D is undetermined. Deletions cut 7 bases from V and 5 bases from J, with 15 bases between. CDR1 is SNHLY, CDR2 FYNNEI, per germline. This CDR3 is 14 amino acids long. In DNA form, the CDR3 reads TGTGCCAGCACCCTTCAGGTTGCTGATCAGCCCCAGCATTTT. Its protein product is CASTLQVADQPQHF.

This sequence joins TRBV4-1 and TRBJ1-2, with D possibly matching TRBD1 (5 bases). The CDR3 has 17 residues. The germline V gene has CDR1 MGHRA and CDR2 YSYEKL. V lost 2 bases and J 6 bases, leaving 22 bases between the germline ends. The CDR3 coding sequence is TGCGCCAGCAGCCAAAGCCTGGGACCGACCTTATGGGATGGCTACACCTTC. It specifies CASSQSLGPTLWDGYTF.

V usage is TRBV7-9 and J usage is TRBJ2-2, with D unresolved. This CDR3 has 13 amino acids. CDR1 is SEHNR, CDR2 FQNEAQ, per germline (reference sequence). V lost 5 bases and J 10 bases, leaving 14 bases between the germline ends. DNA for the CDR3: TGTGCCAGCAGCCCCTTCGCGGCCCAGGAGCTGTTTTTT. It codes for CASSPFAAQELFF.

This clone has only one observation. This chain connects TRBV29-1 to TRBJ1-4, with D possibly TRBD1 on 5 matching bases. From germline, CDR1 is SQVTM and CDR2 ANQGSEA. The CDR3 is made up of 13 amino acids. V lost 7 bases to trimming and J lost 6 bases, with 15 bases between them. The CDR3 nucleotides are TGCAGCGCGTCGAAGGGGCCGGATGAAAAACTGTTTTTT. This gives the protein CSASKGPDEKLFF.